This T cell receptor beta chain originates from a study of cytomegalovirus exposure and HLA in healthy donors (dated by TCRdb to 2016 to 2017). At the level of the whole study: In an earlier analysis of around 540 of the donors, about 260 Gb of sequence data and just under 120 million unique TCR beta sequences from roughly 200 million T cells were reported. Typing coverage differed by locus: A, B, C, DRB1 and DQB1 were typed in about 629-640 donors, DQA1 in 522, DPA1 in some 570, and DPB1 in around 490. All discovery cohort repertoires had been generated using a single sequencing platform. The study was designed to test whether signatures of past pathogen exposure could be identified by cataloging public T cell receptors. The genetic ancestry cluster associated with self-reported Caucasian donors included about 81% of the roughly 390 genotyped donors. Along with the roughly 670-subject first cohort, a separate validation cohort of more than 90 different subjects was used. High-throughput TCR immunosequencing, statistical association of individual TCRs with disease status, and machine learning were combined to predict cytomegalovirus infection status. The study profiled the T cell repertoires of fewer than 850 subjects by immunosequencing and related them to cytomegalovirus serostatus. A later genetic analysis used genome-wide SNP genotypes for about 55% of the 666 donors, treating that subset as a discovery cohort. Several DR-DQ haplotypes were treated as single units for association and clustering because of strong linkage in the cohort. The later analysis used no new phenotypic data to find candidate immune exposures, relying instead on TCR beta sequences and their occurrence across donors. An earlier analysis of about 620 of the donors applied high-throughput TCR beta sequencing to assess whether each TCR beta V gene segment acted as functional or pseudogenic. HLA typing covered class I and class II loci at four-digit resolution. A later analysis re-examined previously published TCR beta repertoires from several hundred donors and added high-resolution HLA genotyping to investigate patterns of TCR occurrence. An early release covering over 500 HLA-typed donors comprised 300 to 350 gigabases of sequencing data and around 86 million unique TCR sequences. Among some 400 genotyped donors of the cohort, an average of roughly 230,000 unique TCR beta nucleotide sequences was sequenced per donor, of which roughly 17% were non-productive. Donor age, sex, ethnicity and CMV serostatus were compiled alongside the repertoire data. Findings and caveats that apply to the study as a whole: A cluster of highly shared sequence variants was judged likely to be a technical artifact of the sequencing pipeline. The only immune exposure information available for the cohort was CMV serostatus. A later analysis reported that several top co-occurrence clusters appeared linked to parvovirus B19, influenza, CMV and Epstein-Barr virus. According to a later analysis, most CMV-associated TCR beta chains appeared to be HLA-restricted, and the HLA associations seemed to be driven largely by CMV exposure. A later analysis found that HLA-associated TCR beta chains were more clonally expanded and had lower generation probabilities than equally common non-associated chains. Presence/absence analyses assumed roughly uniform sequencing depth across donors, an assumption that may not hold. According to a later genetic analysis, donors in an Asian-associated ancestry cluster had fewer N-insertions in productive TCRs than the approximately 670-donor mean. In a later analysis, around 15,000 TCR beta sequences were associated with specific HLA alleles at a false discovery rate of 0.05. Strong co-occurrence of HLA alleles, especially DR and DQ, made assigning TCR associations to individual alleles difficult. A later genetic analysis associated a missense DCLRE1C variant with V-gene and J-gene trimming of TCR beta chains, and an independent cohort replicated the association. The earlier analysis of approximately 540 of the donors excluded over 15 rarely observed V segments, including chromosome 9 orphons, because counts were too low. Because some donors lacked HLA typing at each locus, the association tests relied only on the typed subset. The authors suggested that the approach could potentially be extended to other disease states and immunological phenotypes. In an earlier analysis of some 500 of the donors, most TCR beta V segments were observed in productive rearrangements about 87% or about 30% of the time, broadly matching IMGT annotations. While some public TCRs were present in many individuals, most TCR sequences turned up only very rarely across donors. Only TCR beta chains were sequenced in this cohort, and the absence of alpha or paired-chain data limited detectable features. Three of the identified cytomegalovirus-associated TCR beta chains were confirmed in vitro to be specific for cytomegalovirus antigens. The study gave a list of 150 to 200 TCR beta chains associated with cytomegalovirus. In a later analysis, the rate of TCR association differed among HLA loci, with DRB1 alleles having the most associated TCRs and HLA-C alleles having the fewest. Linkage disequilibrium might explain the correlated functional status among segregating V segments, but an unknown experimental factor could not be ruled out. A further reported finding was that TCR beta sequences accurately predicted the HLA-A and HLA-B alleles for most subjects in the first cohort. The classifier was reported to diagnose cytomegalovirus status with high specificity and sensitivity in both the original cohort and the validation cohort.

This clone was detected a few times. The antigen it recognizes is unknown. The sample holds no much larger clone one base away, and base qualities are not on file. In total, roughly 710 healthy bone marrow donors made up the cohort. At the time of sampling, all cohort members were nominally healthy, though unrecorded immune exposures were likely present. The donor tested CMV seronegative, placing the donor among the 350 or so seronegative members of the cohort. A peripheral blood sample was provided by each donor, and peripheral blood mononuclear cells were used for TCR beta sequencing. The Qiagen DNeasy Blood Extraction Kit was used to extract genomic DNA from the blood cell samples. Preparation of the library involved the immunoSEQ multiplex PCR assay. The multiplex PCR relied on a mix of 60 forward primers for TCR Vbeta segments and 13 reverse primers for TCR Jbeta segments. A multiplex PCR assay on genomic DNA amplified the CDR3 region of rearranged TCR beta genes. The amplified TCR beta libraries were sequenced on the Illumina HiSeq System as 87-base-pair reads. For the original study's pipeline: A later analysis counted 65 million to 90 million unique TCR beta chains across the 650 to 700 repertoires, and approximately 11 million of these chains were shared by at least two donors. Raw reads were error-corrected and collapsed into unique sequences with a nearest-neighbor algorithm that merged closely related sequences to remove PCR and sequencing errors. To assign V, D and J gene segments, CDR3 sequences were aligned to IMGT reference sequences. For a sequence to be retained, a match of at least six nucleotides to both a V gene segment and a J gene segment was required. Rearrangements were called productive when the CDR3 lacked stop codons and stayed in frame with V and J; all others were non-productive. CDR3 was defined by IMGT convention, running from the second conserved V-encoded cysteine to the conserved J-encoded phenylalanine. In an earlier analysis of 500 to 650 of the donors, sequences lacking an unambiguous match to a single V gene segment were excluded. An earlier analysis of roughly 590 of the donors called V segments functional above 56.7% productive rearrangements and segregating when the between-donor standard deviation exceeded 5%. A statistical classification framework was developed to diagnose cytomegalovirus status using the catalog of TCR beta chain sequences. V and J gene assignment, in a later analysis, came from comparing TCR nucleotide sequences with IMGT/GENE-DB human TR gene sequences. Using the TCRdist pipeline, a later analysis assigned CDR3 sequences along with most-parsimonious VDJ recombination scenarios. A later analysis defined each TCR beta chain by its CDR3 amino acid sequence plus V-gene family, and excluded reads lacking a unique V-gene family. As a way to deal with suspected cross-contamination and a sequencing artifact, a later analysis dropped approximately 590 nucleotide sequences that were highly shared and had low generation probability. In a later analysis, a clonal expansion index for each public chain was calculated from normalized within-repertoire ranks of inferred template counts. A later analysis computed generation probabilities with a VDJ recombination model fitted to out-of-frame rearrangements, and checked the results against IGoR. A later analysis scored TCR-TCR, TCR-HLA and TCR-CMV co-occurrence with hypergeometric tests, applying a repertoire-size bias correction to TCR pairs. A later analysis estimated false discovery rates by permuting HLA or CMV assignments 20 times. In a later analysis, co-occurring TCRs were grouped using DBSCAN, with TCRdist sequence similarity added in when clustering inside HLA-allele-positive subsets. Repertoires with fewer than 30,000 or more than 120,000 public chains were left out of co-occurrence clustering, as were about 5 repertoires with anomalous nucleotide sharing. TCRdb took over this immuneACCESS table, retaining in-frame rearrangements with V and J assigned. Such tables are incomplete; in checked studies, under half of the missing clones stem from an unresolved V gene, and the remainder is unexplained. V and J calls and clone size come straight from that table; D and trimming were deduced from the DNA. Here the sample has around 130,000 clones; about four fifths occur a single time. In total, the top ten clones hold 3.1% of the sample.

This clonotype was sampled from a man aged 25-45 years in good health and CMV-seronegative. Sequenced sample: PBMCs.

The CDR3 loop reads CAISDGYGYTF. Here is the DNA: TGTGCCATCAGTGACGGCTATGGCTACACCTTC. The chain is encoded by TRBV10-3 joined to TRBJ1-2, with the D gene uncertain. Its CDR3 holds 11 amino acids, cysteine through phenylalanine. CDR3 DNA only is kept here, 33 bases in frame from base 1. V loses 3 bases of germline sequence and J loses 4 bases, and the interval between the two ends is 3 bases. According to the germline V gene, CDR1 reads ENHRY and CDR2 reads SYGVKD.